The sequence of this T cell receptor beta chain was determined in a study of blood T cell repertoires in COVID-19. Overall study: Samples came from the United States, Italy and Spain, spanning acute and convalescent COVID-19.

Repertoires were generated with immunoSEQ multiplex PCR, while TCRdb's copy carries only in-frame clones and drops some. The repertoire holds some 500,000 clones, about 89% seen once, with around 7.8% in the top ten. The germline CDR1 and CDR2 sequences are KGHSH and LQKENI. CDR3 length: 15 amino acids. Trimming shortened V by 3 bases and J by 2 bases, and 13 bases separated the two germline ends. The sequenced sample consisted of peripheral blood. The rearrangement links TRBV18 to TRBJ1-1; D is possibly TRBD1 (5 bases). The source is a woman between 50 and 59 years old with COVID-19, enrolled during active disease. CDR3 nucleotides: TGTGCCAGCTCACCTGTGGGGGGTTTAAACACTGAAGCTTTCTTT. This encodes CASSPVGGLNTEAFF.